Given below is one T cell receptor beta chain in context. The CDR3 covers 12 residues. From germline, CDR1 is SGHRS and CDR2 YFSETQ. This sample was taken from a study of T cells expressing NK-cell markers. After re-calling the 5' RACE reads, TCRdb lists one entry per CDR3 protein, DNA absent. This sample contains about half a million distinct CDR3 sequences. This chain joins TRBV5-1 and TRBJ2-3. The receptor was isolated from a woman aged 45-65 years in good health. The sequenced material came from blood T cells: a sorted CD56 or NKG2C T cell subset, CD4+ or CD8+ T cells, or bulk PBMC T cells (not recorded which). CDR3 sequence: CASSLTSDTQYF.